The present TCR beta chain was sequenced within a study of blood T cell repertoires in COVID-19. Study summary: Researchers got acute and convalescent COVID-19 samples from the United States, Italy and Spain.

Repertoires were generated with immunoSEQ multiplex PCR, while TCRdb's copy carries only in-frame clones and drops some. The repertoire holds 200,000 to 250,000 clones, with approximately 79% as singletons. CDR3 length: 15 residues. Deletions cut 5 bases from V and 4 bases from J, with 18 bases between. The germline V gene has CDR1 SGHRS and CDR2 YFSETQ. The specimen sequenced was peripheral blood. The chain joins TRBV5-1 to TRBJ1-1; D is perhaps TRBD1 (5 bases). The origin of this receptor is a woman between 35 and 50 years old with active or convalescent COVID-19. This CDR3 reads CASRAPGGEVTEAFF. CDR3 sequence (DNA): TGCGCCAGCAGAGCACCCGGGGGAGAGGTCACTGAAGCTTTCTTT.